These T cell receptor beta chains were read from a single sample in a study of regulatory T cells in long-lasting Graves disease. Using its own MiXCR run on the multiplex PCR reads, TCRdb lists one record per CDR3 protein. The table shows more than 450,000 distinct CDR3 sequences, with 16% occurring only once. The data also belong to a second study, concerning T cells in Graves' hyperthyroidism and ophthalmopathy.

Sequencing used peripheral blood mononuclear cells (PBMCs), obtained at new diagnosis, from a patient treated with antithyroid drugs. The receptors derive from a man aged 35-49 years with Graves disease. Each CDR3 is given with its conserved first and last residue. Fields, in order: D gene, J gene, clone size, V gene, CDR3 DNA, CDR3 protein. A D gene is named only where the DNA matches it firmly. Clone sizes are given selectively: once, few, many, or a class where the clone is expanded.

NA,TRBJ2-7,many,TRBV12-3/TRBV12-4,TGTGCCAGCAGTTTACGGCCGGCCGCCGAGCAGTACTTC,CASSLRPAAEQYF
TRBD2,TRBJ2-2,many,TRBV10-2,TGCGCCAGCAGTGACCTGGGAGGGAGGGCCGGGGAGCTGTTTTTT,CASSDLGGRAGELFF
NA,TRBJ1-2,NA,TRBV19,TGTGCCAGTCTAAGGTCGGTGGGACATGGCTACACCTTC,CASLRSVGHGYTF
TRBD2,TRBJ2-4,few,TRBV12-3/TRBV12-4,TGTGCCAGCAGTTCCTCGACTAGCGGGAGGGGAGACATTCAGTACTTC,CASSSSTSGRGDIQYF
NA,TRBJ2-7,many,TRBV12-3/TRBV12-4,TGTGCCAGCAGTTTTGGACGGCACTACGAGCAGTACTTC,CASSFGRHYEQYF
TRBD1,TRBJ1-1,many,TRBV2,TGTGCCAGCAATCTCGGCCAGGGGGCCGGTGGCACTGAAGCTTTCTTT,CASNLGQGAGGTEAFF
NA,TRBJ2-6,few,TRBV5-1,TGCTCACCCCCGGGCCTAGCTGGGGCCAACGTCCTGACTTTC,CSPPGLAGANVLTF
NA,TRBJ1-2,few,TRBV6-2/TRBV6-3,TGTGCCAGCAGTTTGGGACGGATTAGTTATGGCTACACCTTC,CASSLGRISYGYTF
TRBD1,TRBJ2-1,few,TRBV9,TGTGCCAGCAGCGCGGGACAGGGTAGAGATGAGCAGTTCTTC,CASSAGQGRDEQFF
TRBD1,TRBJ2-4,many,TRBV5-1,TGCGCCAGCAGCTTGGACACCGCCGGGACAGGGTCTCTGGGCATTCAGTACTTC,CASSLDTAGTGSLGIQYF
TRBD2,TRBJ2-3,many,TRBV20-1,TGCAGTGCTCCACCCCGGACTAGCGGGAGGGTTACAGATACGCAGTATTTT,CSAPPRTSGRVTDTQYF
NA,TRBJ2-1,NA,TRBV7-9,TGTGCCAGCAGGAAGGAAGGAGGAAACAATGAGCAGTTCTTC,CASRKEGGNNEQFF
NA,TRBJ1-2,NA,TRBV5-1,TGCGCCAGCAGCCCCTCTGGGGGAACCAACTATGGCTACACCTTC,CASSPSGGTNYGYTF
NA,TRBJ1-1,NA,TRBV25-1,TGTGCCAGCAGTGAATATCAGGGAGGGGTCCTTGAAGCTTTCTTT,CASSEYQGGVLEAFF
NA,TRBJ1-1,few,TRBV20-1,TGCAGTGCTAGTGCCACAGGGTTGAGGACTGAAGCTTTCTTT,CSASATGLRTEAFF
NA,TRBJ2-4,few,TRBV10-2,TGCGCCAGCAGTGAGGTCGCAGGGTCACAGGGAAACATTCAGTACTTC,CASSEVAGSQGNIQYF
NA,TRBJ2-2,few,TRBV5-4,TGTGCCAGCAGCTTCCCCCTCGGGGAGCTGTTTTTT,CASSFPLGELFF
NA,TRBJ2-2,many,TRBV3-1,TGTGCCAGCAGCCTTACTATAGTTAGGACCGGGGAGCTGTTTTTT,CASSLTIVRTGELFF
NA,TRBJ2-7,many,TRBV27,TGTGCCAGCAGTTTTTTGGGGGGTAAAGCCTACGAGCAGTACTTC,CASSFLGGKAYEQYF
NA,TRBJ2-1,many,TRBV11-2,TGTGCCAGCAGCTTAAATTCTGACAGATACAATGAGCAGTTCTTC,CASSLNSDRYNEQFF
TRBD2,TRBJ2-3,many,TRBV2,TGTGCCAGCAGTGCCCCGGGCGGGAGGGCCACAGATACGCAGTATTTT,CASSAPGGRATDTQYF
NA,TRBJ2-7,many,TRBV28,TGTGCCAGCAGTTTAAGGGGAGGAGGTCCGTACTTC,CASSLRGGGPYF
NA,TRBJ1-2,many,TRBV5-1,TGCGCCAGCAGCTTCGACAACCGGAGGGATGGCTACACCTTC,CASSFDNRRDGYTF
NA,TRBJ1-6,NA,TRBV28,TGTGCCAGCAGTTTTGGGGGTTGGTCCTATAATTCACCCCTCCACTTT,CASSFGGWSYNSPLHF
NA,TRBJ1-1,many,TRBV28,TGTGCCAGCAGTTTCAGGGGCTTTATTGAAGCTTTCTTT,CASSFRGFIEAFF
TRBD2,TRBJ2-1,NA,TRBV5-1,TGCGCCAGCAGCTTGACTAGCGGGAGGGGTAATGAGCAGTTCTTC,CASSLTSGRGNEQFF
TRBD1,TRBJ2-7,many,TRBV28,TGTGCCAGCAGTCCCCCGGGACAGATCTACGAGCAGTACTTC,CASSPPGQIYEQYF
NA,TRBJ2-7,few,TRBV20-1,TGCAGTGCACCTGCACCGGGGGCAACCCCTTACGAGCAGTACTTC,CSAPAPGATPYEQYF
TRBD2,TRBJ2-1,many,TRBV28,TGTGCCAGCAGTTTCGGAGGAGCGGGAGAGTTCTTC,CASSFGGAGEFF
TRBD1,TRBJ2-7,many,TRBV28,TGTGCCAGCAAGAGACCGGGACAGGGAAACTACGAGCAGTACTTC,CASKRPGQGNYEQYF
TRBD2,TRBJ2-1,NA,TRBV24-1,TGTGCCACCAGTGAGGGGGGGAGAGGATGGGATGAGCAGTTCTTC,CATSEGGRGWDEQFF
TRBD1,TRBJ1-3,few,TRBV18,TGTGCCAGCTCAGGACTCGGACAGGCTGGAAACACCATATATTTT,CASSGLGQAGNTIYF
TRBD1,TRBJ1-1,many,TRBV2,TGTGCCAGCAGTGAGGACAGGCTGAACACTGAAGCTTTCTTT,CASSEDRLNTEAFF